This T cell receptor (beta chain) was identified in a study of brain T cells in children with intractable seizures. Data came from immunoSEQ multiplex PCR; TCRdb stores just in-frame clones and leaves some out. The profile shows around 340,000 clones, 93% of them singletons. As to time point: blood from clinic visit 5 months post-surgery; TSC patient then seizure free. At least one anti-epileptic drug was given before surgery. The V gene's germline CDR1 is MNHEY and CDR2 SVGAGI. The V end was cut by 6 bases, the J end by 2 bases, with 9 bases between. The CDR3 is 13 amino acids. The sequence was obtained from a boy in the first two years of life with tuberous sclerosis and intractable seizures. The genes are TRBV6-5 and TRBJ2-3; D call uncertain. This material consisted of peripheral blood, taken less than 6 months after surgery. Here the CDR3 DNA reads TGTGCCAGCAGGGGCGAGGTCACAGATACGCAGTATTTT. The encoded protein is CASRGEVTDTQYF.